A selection of T cell receptor beta chains follows, all from one sample in a study of T cell responses to AZD1222 COVID-19 vaccine. TCRdb keeps only in-frame clones here, not all; method: immunoSEQ multiplex PCR. The sample contains over 150,000 clones, about 90% of which appear only once. Sequenced material: peripheral blood, taken on day 0 of MenACWY control vaccination. The receptors derive from an adult in good health. Each CDR3 is given with its conserved first and last residue. D genes are given only for firm matches. Some rows have no size entry. The others give once, few or many, or a class for an expanded clone.

>-|-|TRBV7-2|TRBJ2-1
CASRSTSSYNEQFF
TGTGCCAGCAGGTCGACCAGCTCCTACAATGAGCAGTTCTTC
>-|-|TRBV3-1/TRBV3-2|TRBJ2-7
CASSQGGTPYEQYF
TGTGCCAGCAGCCAGGGAGGTACCCCCTACGAGCAGTACTTC
>TRBD1|once|TRBV4-2|TRBJ2-2
CASSQGQGNTGELFF
TGTGCCAGCAGCCAAGGACAGGGCAATACCGGGGAGCTGTTTTTT
>-|-|TRBV30|TRBJ1-1
CAVGAMNTEAFF
TGTGCTGTGGGGGCGATGAACACTGAAGCTTTCTTT
>TRBD1|-|TRBV28|TRBJ2-3
CASSLSQDRHF
TGTGCCAGCAGTTTGTCCCAGGACAGGCATTTT
>-|-|TRBV11-3|TRBJ1-2
CASSLGGSGSGTYGYTF
TGTGCCAGCAGCTTAGGGGGCTCAGGCTCGGGGACCTATGGCTACACCTTC
>TRBD2|-|TRBV9|TRBJ2-3
CASSTLAASTDTQYF
TGTGCCAGCAGTACCCTAGCGGCCAGCACAGATACGCAGTATTTT
>TRBD1|-|TRBV10-3|TRBJ2-1
CAISVGTGGGEQFF
TGTGCCATCAGTGTTGGAACAGGGGGCGGTGAGCAGTTCTTC
>-|-|TRBV28|TRBJ1-1
CASSLPGGRIEAFF
TGTGCCAGCAGCCTACCTGGAGGTCGGATTGAAGCTTTCTTT
>TRBD2|few|TRBV15|TRBJ2-7
CATSIGLAGAYEQYF
TGTGCCACCAGCATAGGCCTAGCGGGAGCCTACGAGCAGTACTTC
>-|-|TRBV11-3|TRBJ2-1
CASSLDSAKDGSSYNEQFF
TGTGCCAGCAGCTTAGATAGTGCTAAGGACGGTTCCTCCTACAATGAGCAGTTCTTC
>-|-|TRBV24-1|TRBJ2-1
CATSDGYGDEQFF
TGTGCCACCAGTGATGGATACGGCGATGAGCAGTTCTTC
>TRBD2|-|TRBV10-3|TRBJ2-3
CAISSTSQRPDTQYF
TGTGCCATCAGTTCGACTAGCCAACGCCCAGATACGCAGTATTTT
>-|-|TRBV11-3|TRBJ2-7
CASSSWESEQYF
TGTGCCAGCAGCTCTTGGGAAAGCGAGCAGTACTTC
>-|-|TRBV24-1|TRBJ1-5
CATSDFGAGNRRQPQHF
TGTGCCACCAGTGATTTCGGGGCGGGAAATAGGCGTCAGCCCCAGCATTTT
>TRBD1|-|TRBV5-4|TRBJ2-2
CASSGGQGARIGELFF
TGTGCCAGCAGCGGCGGACAGGGGGCGCGGATCGGGGAGCTGTTTTTT
>-|-|TRBV19|TRBJ2-1
CASSIGTGYYEQFF
TGTGCCAGTAGTATTGGGACCGGGTACTATGAGCAGTTCTTC
>-|-|TRBV27|TRBJ1-6
CASSLFRGNSPLHF
TGTGCCAGCAGTTTATTCAGGGGCAATTCACCCCTCCACTTT
>-|once|TRBV11-3|TRBJ1-2
CASSTGTVVGYTF
TGTGCCAGCAGCACCGGGACCGTAGTTGGCTACACCTTC
>TRBD2|-|TRBV19|TRBJ2-5
CASSISLAVVQETQYF
TGTGCCAGTAGTATAAGCCTAGCGGTGGTTCAAGAGACCCAGTACTTC
>TRBD1|once|TRBV11-2|TRBJ2-7
CASSPTGELSGEQYF
TGTGCCAGCAGCCCGACAGGGGAGTTATCCGGCGAGCAGTACTTC
>TRBD1|-|TRBV3-1/TRBV3-2|TRBJ1-2
CASSQPGQGSRGYTF
TGTGCCAGCAGCCAGCCGGGACAGGGAAGTCGAGGCTACACCTTC
>-|-|TRBV5-1|TRBJ2-3
CASSTPPTDTQYF
TGCGCCAGCAGCACACCCCCCACAGATACGCAGTATTTT